Listed below are T cell receptor beta chains from one sample, sequenced in a study of T cell responses to AZD1222 COVID-19 vaccine. The method was immunoSEQ multiplex PCR; TCRdb's version includes in-frame clones alone and lacks a portion of them. Among 110,000 or so clones listed, about 92% were seen once. The sequences come from peripheral blood, collected on day 0 of MenACWY control vaccination. The receptors were gathered from an adult in good health. CDR3s include the opening cysteine and the closing phenylalanine or tryptophan. Fields, in order: V gene, J gene, clone size, CDR3 length, D gene, CDR3 DNA, CDR3 protein. D genes are given only for firm matches. Clone size is given for some rows only: seen once, a few or many times, or a class if the clone is expanded.

TRBV28	TRBJ1-3	NA	15	NA	TGTGCCAGCAGTGCCCAGCAGGGCTCTGGAAACACCATATATTTT	CASSAQQGSGNTIYF
TRBV19	TRBJ1-6	NA	14	NA	TGTGCCAGTAGTATAGTGGGTGTTAATTCACCCCTCCACTTT	CASSIVGVNSPLHF
TRBV6-4	TRBJ1-5	NA	13	NA	TGTATAGAAGCAAGACAAAGCAATCAGCCCCAGCATTTT	CIEARQSNQPQHF
TRBV7-2	TRBJ2-5	NA	13	TRBD1	TGTGCCAGCAGCTTAGGCCAAGGACAGGGCCAGTACTTC	CASSLGQGQGQYF
TRBV10-1	TRBJ2-1	NA	13	NA	TGCGCCAGCAGTGGTAGCCCACCCAATGAGCAGTTCTTC	CASSGSPPNEQFF
TRBV11-2	TRBJ2-2	NA	17	NA	TGTGCCAGCAGCTTATGGGGGAACAGCAAGAACACCGGGGAGCTGTTTTTT	CASSLWGNSKNTGELFF
TRBV7-9	TRBJ2-5	NA	17	TRBD2	TGTGCCAGCCGTCGGACTAGCGGGGGTTGGGACCAAGAGACCCAGTACTTC	CASRRTSGGWDQETQYF
TRBV27	TRBJ2-2	NA	15	NA	TGTGCCAGCAGTTTCCTACACCCGAGTACCGGGGAGCTGTTTTTT	CASSFLHPSTGELFF
TRBV30	TRBJ2-2	once	15	NA	TGTGCCTGGAGCGCGCCGGGGGAGGACACCGGGGAGCTGTTTTTT	CAWSAPGEDTGELFF
TRBV24-1	TRBJ1-1	NA	13	NA	TGTGCCACCAGTCCGGCGGGGGGTGCTGAAGCTTTCTTT	CATSPAGGAEAFF
TRBV6-5	TRBJ1-1	NA	14	NA	TGTGCCAGCATCAAGGGACTAGGGAACACTGAAGCTTTCTTT	CASIKGLGNTEAFF
TRBV30	TRBJ2-7	NA	12	NA	TGTGCCTGGAGCCAGGTTTCCTACGAGCAGTACTTC	CAWSQVSYEQYF
TRBV11-2	TRBJ1-2	NA	13	NA	TGTGCCAGCAGCCGACAAATTTTAGAGGGCTACACCTTC	CASSRQILEGYTF
TRBV11-1	TRBJ2-1	NA	14	TRBD1	TGTGCCAGCAGCCTCCGACAGGGATTTGCTGAGCAGTTCTTC	CASSLRQGFAEQFF
TRBV2	TRBJ1-5	NA	15	NA	TGTGCCAGCGTCGAGTTTGAGGTCGGGAATCAGCCCCAGCATTTT	CASVEFEVGNQPQHF
TRBV29-1	TRBJ1-1	NA	13	NA	TGCAGCGTCGCGGGGGGGTTGGACACTGAAGCTTTCTTT	CSVAGGLDTEAFF
TRBV5-6	TRBJ1-1	NA	14	NA	TGTGCCAGCAGCTCGGTATCCGGAGGGACTGAAGCTTTCTTT	CASSSVSGGTEAFF
TRBV9	TRBJ1-2	NA	14	TRBD1	TGTGCCAGCAGCCGGGGACAGGGGGCGGTTGGCTACACCTTC	CASSRGQGAVGYTF
TRBV2	TRBJ1-3	NA	15	NA	TGTGCCAGCAGCCTAGACAGGAGCTCTGGAAACACCATATATTTT	CASSLDRSSGNTIYF
TRBV5-4	TRBJ1-2	NA	14	TRBD1	TGTGCCAGCAGCTTGACCCAGGGGGTAAATGGCTACACCTTC	CASSLTQGVNGYTF
TRBV7-7	TRBJ2-3	NA	15	NA	TGTGCTAGCAGCTTAGGGGTGGGCCCAGCAGATACGCAGTATTTT	CASSLGVGPADTQYF
TRBV19	TRBJ1-6	NA	17	NA	TGTGCCAGTAGTATAGATCATCTTACCGCTAGCAATTCACCCCTCCACTTT	CASSIDHLTASNSPLHF
TRBV5-1	TRBJ2-2	NA	15	TRBD1	TGCGCCAGCAGCCAGCAGGGGGCGCGAGGCGGGGAGCTGTTTTTT	CASSQQGARGGELFF
TRBV4-2	TRBJ2-3	NA	16	TRBD2	TGTGCCAGCAGCCAAGCTGCCGGGGGGTACACAGATACGCAGTATTTT	CASSQAAGGYTDTQYF
TRBV5-6	TRBJ2-7	once	14	TRBD2	TGTGCCAGCAGACTAGCGGGGAGCTCCTACGAGCAGTACTTC	CASRLAGSSYEQYF
TRBV9	TRBJ2-3	NA	14	TRBD2	TGTGCCAGCAGTCGTAGCGGGGCAGGAGATACGCAGTATTTT	CASSRSGAGDTQYF
TRBV6-5	TRBJ1-2	NA	13	TRBD1	TGTGCCAGCAGGATCCCGGACAGGAATGGCTACACCTTC	CASRIPDRNGYTF
TRBV7-9	TRBJ1-2	few	14	NA	TGTGCCAGCAGCCCGCCGGGACGGAACTATGGCTACACCTTC	CASSPPGRNYGYTF
TRBV6-1	TRBJ1-4	NA	18	NA	TGTGCCAGCAGTGAGGCGGGACCATACACCACAACTAATGAAAAACTGTTTTTT	CASSEAGPYTTTNEKLFF
TRBV6-1	TRBJ2-7	NA	16	TRBD1	TGTGCCAGCAGTGGCCTTGGGACAGGGGGAAGGTACGAGCAGTACTTC	CASSGLGTGGRYEQYF
TRBV12-5	TRBJ2-1	NA	14	NA	TGTGCTAAATTACAGCCCCCCTCCTACAATGAGCAGTTCTTC	CAKLQPPSYNEQFF
TRBV25-1	TRBJ2-1	NA	15	TRBD2	TGTGCCAGCAGTCAGACTAGCGGGGGGGCGGGTGAGCAGTTCTTC	CASSQTSGGAGEQFF
TRBV19	TRBJ2-3	NA	13	TRBD1	TGTGCCAGTAGTGACAGGGGAACAGATACGCAGTATTTT	CASSDRGTDTQYF
TRBV25-1	TRBJ1-2	NA	15	NA	TGTGCCAGCAGTGAATATGGGGGTCGGCGATATGGCTACACCTTC	CASSEYGGRRYGYTF
TRBV4-2	TRBJ2-7	NA	14	TRBD1	TGTGCCAGCAGCCCAGGACAGGGTGGCTACGAGCAGTACTTC	CASSPGQGGYEQYF
TRBV5-4	TRBJ1-3	NA	15	NA	TGTGCCAGCAGCCACACGACAGACTCTGGAAACACCATATATTTT	CASSHTTDSGNTIYF
TRBV5-1	TRBJ1-1	NA	14	NA	TGCGCCAGCAGCGTAGCCCAGGGTAGCACTGAAGCTTTCTTT	CASSVAQGSTEAFF
TRBV9	TRBJ1-4	NA	14	NA	TGTGCCAGCAGTGGGGGGCAGGGTGGAGAAAAACTGTTTTTT	CASSGGQGGEKLFF
TRBV13	TRBJ2-7	once	16	TRBD2	TGTGCCAGCAGTCGCCCCGCGGGGGGTACTCCCCTCGAGCAGTACTTC	CASSRPAGGTPLEQYF
TRBV18	TRBJ1-5	once	15	TRBD1	TGTGCCAGCTCATTACAGGGTCGAACAGGGGGGCCCCAGCATTTT	CASSLQGRTGGPQHF
TRBV12-3/TRBV12-4	TRBJ1-1	NA	11	NA	TGTGCCAGCAGTTTAGGGGCCAAAGCTTTCTTT	CASSLGAKAFF
TRBV7-2	TRBJ2-5	NA	16	NA	TGTGCCAGCAGCTTAGTAGGTGGACTGGGCCAAGAGACCCAGTACTTC	CASSLVGGLGQETQYF
TRBV28	TRBJ2-1	NA	12	NA	TGTGCCAGCTCTTCTGGAGACAATGAGCAGTTCTTC	CASSSGDNEQFF
TRBV24-1	TRBJ1-1	NA	8	NA	TGTGGGAACACTGAAGCTTTCTTT	CGNTEAFF
TRBV7-2	TRBJ1-2	NA	13	NA	TGTGCCAGCAGCTTTGGGGGGGCTTATGGCTACACCTTC	CASSFGGAYGYTF
TRBV6-5	TRBJ2-7	NA	14	TRBD1	TGTGCCAGCAGTTCGACAGGGCCACCCTACGAGCAGTACTTC	CASSSTGPPYEQYF
TRBV7-3	TRBJ2-1	NA	15	NA	TGTGCCAGCAGCTTATTGAGGGGGGTAGAAAATGAGCAGTTCTTC	CASSLLRGVENEQFF
TRBV5-1	TRBJ2-3	NA	14	NA	TGCGCCAGCAGCTTGGACTCCGGGGCAGATACGCAGTATTTT	CASSLDSGADTQYF
TRBV5-1	TRBJ2-5	NA	14	NA	TGCGCCAGCAGCTCCCAAGGCATCCAAGAGACCCAGTACTTC	CASSSQGIQETQYF
TRBV14	TRBJ1-4	NA	17	TRBD1	TGTGCCAGCAGCCAAGAGGGACAGGGGTCCCAATTGAAAAAACTGTTTTTT	CASSQEGQGSQLKKLFF
TRBV2	TRBJ1-2	NA	13	NA	TGTGCCAGCAGCGGGCAAGGGCTGTATGGCTACACCTTC	CASSGQGLYGYTF